The rows below give T cell receptor beta chains drawn from one sample of a study of control samples from healthy donors and cancer patients. Method: immunoSEQ multiplex PCR; TCRdb's copy keeps in-frame clones and lacks some. The sample holds about 110,000 clones; approximately 82% are singletons and the top ten take 6.5%. The sequenced sample was blood. These receptor sequences come from a young man in good health. Both conserved end residues are part of each CDR3. The D gene is left open where the match is weak. Clone size is given for some rows only: seen once, a few or many times, or a class if the clone is expanded.

j_call v_call d_call clone_size cdr3_nt cdr3_aa
TRBJ1-1 TRBV3-1/TRBV3-2 NA NA TGTGCCAGCAGCCAAGGGAGCCAAGGGGTAACTGAAGCTTTCTTT CASSQGSQGVTEAFF
TRBJ1-1 TRBV18 NA NA TGTGCCAGCTCACCAGATAAGGGGGTGGACACTGAAGCTTTCTTT CASSPDKGVDTEAFF
TRBJ1-6 TRBV18 NA NA TGTGCCAGCTCAGGCTCCGGGGGCCTGACACCCCTCCACTTT CASSGSGGLTPLHF
TRBJ2-7 TRBV14 NA NA TGTGCCAGCAGCCACGTCAAGCCCCTGGGTGGCTACGAGCAGTACTTC CASSHVKPLGGYEQYF
TRBJ2-7 TRBV5-4 NA NA TGTGCCAGCAGCACCACAGGTACCGAGCAGTACTTC CASSTTGTEQYF
TRBJ2-4 TRBV18 NA NA TGTGCCAGCTCACCACCATGGGGGAACATTCAGTACTTC CASSPPWGNIQYF
TRBJ2-3 TRBV28 NA few TGTGCCAGCAGTTTCGACAGCGACACAGATACGCAGTATTTT CASSFDSDTDTQYF
TRBJ2-3 TRBV4-1 NA NA TGCGCCAGCAGCCAAGGGAGCACAGATACGCAGTATTTT CASSQGSTDTQYF
TRBJ2-3 TRBV5-1 NA NA TGCGCCAGCAGCACTGACCCGGTGTTCAAACATGGAGATACGCAGTATTTT CASSTDPVFKHGDTQYF
TRBJ1-1 TRBV7-9 TRBD1 NA TGTGCCAGCAGCTCCTACAGGGGTACTGAAGCTTTCTTT CASSSYRGTEAFF
TRBJ1-1 TRBV5-1 TRBD1 NA TGCGCCAGCAGCTTGGTCCCCGGGACAGTTAACACTGAAGCTTTCTTT CASSLVPGTVNTEAFF